Included here is one T cell receptor (beta chain) sequence, with context. These data are taken from a study of shared clonotypes between healthy human individuals. On the study more broadly: The plates for each donor numbered three CD4 naive, three CD4 memory, two CD8 naive and one CD8 memory.

The assay was immunoSEQ multiplex PCR, and TCRdb's table has in-frame clones only and misses some. The data show about 960,000 clones, over 60% seen once. The specimen sequenced was memory CD4+ T cells sorted from blood. Subset here: CD45RA-negative fraction. This sequence originates from a man aged 18 to 29 in good health.

The DNA for the CDR3 is TGTGCCAGCAGTGATGTGACGGGGTCCTCTGGGGCCAACGTCCTGACTTTC. Protein: CASSDVTGSSGANVLTF. The chain joins TRBV6-1 to TRBJ2-6, with TRBD2 as a possible D gene (5 bases). The CDR3 is 17 residues long. CDR1 MNHNS and CDR2 SASEGT come from the germline V gene. V lost 3 bases and J lost 0, with 12 bases in between.